A single sample is the source of the 3 T cell receptor beta chains below, sequenced in a study of blood T cell repertoires in COVID-19 (dated by TCRdb to the early 2020s). The library came from the immunoSEQ multiplex PCR assay. This is the immuneACCESS table as TCRdb keeps it, with only in-frame sequences that have V and J called. A part of the clones is gone; compared with another copy, unresolved V genes explain less than half, and the rest is unexplained. The sample yields approximately 80,000 clones; roughly 80% were counted once. The top ten hold about a tenth of the sample. Sequenced material: peripheral blood. The receptors shown here come from a human donor in a cohort sampled during active COVID-19.

CDR3: CAWSVGPRSNQPQHF. CDR3 bases: TGTGCCTGGAGTGTGGGCCCTCGAAGCAATCAGCCCCAGCATTTT. V and J are TRBV30 and TRBJ1-5; D gene unclear. Trimming took 0 bases from V and 1 from J, leaving 10 bases between them. Germline V gene data show CDR1 as GTSNPN and CDR2 as SVGIG (reference sequence). The CDR3 spans 15 residues. Full variable domain (outside the CDR3, taken from reference TRBV30 and TRBJ1-5): SQTIHQWPATLVQPVGSPLSLECTVEGTSNPNLYWYRQAAGRGLQLLFYSVGIGQISSEVPQNLSASRPQDRQFILSSKKLLLSDSGFYLCAWSVGPRSNQPQHFGDGTRLSIL.

This clone was counted a few times. The chain is built from TRBV5-1 and TRBJ2-1; D might be TRBD2 (6 bases). There are 14 residues in the CDR3. Trimming left V 5 bases short and J 7 bases short, with 16 bases between. The germline CDR1 and CDR2 sequences are SGHRS and YFSETQ. CDR3 residues: CASRSGTAENEQFF. CDR3 DNA: TGCGCCAGCAGATCCGGGACTGCGGAGAATGAGCAGTTCTTC. Full variable domain (outside the CDR3, taken from reference TRBV5-1 and TRBJ2-1): KAGVTQTPRYLIKTRGQQVTLSCSPISGHRSVSWYQQTPGQGLQFLFEYFSETQRNKGNFPGRFSGRQFSNSRSEMNVSTLELGDSALYLCASRSGTAENEQFFGPGTRLTVL.

The J gene is TRBJ1-5, the V gene TRBV5-1; 9 bases match TRBD1. V dropped 4 bases and J dropped 7; count of bases not matched to a gene: 6. Germline assignment: CDR1 SGHRS and CDR2 YFSETQ. The CDR3 spans 14 residues. CDR3 region: CASSEGTGKQPQHF. DNA for the CDR3: TGCGCCAGCAGCGAGGGGACAGGGAAACAGCCCCAGCATTTT.